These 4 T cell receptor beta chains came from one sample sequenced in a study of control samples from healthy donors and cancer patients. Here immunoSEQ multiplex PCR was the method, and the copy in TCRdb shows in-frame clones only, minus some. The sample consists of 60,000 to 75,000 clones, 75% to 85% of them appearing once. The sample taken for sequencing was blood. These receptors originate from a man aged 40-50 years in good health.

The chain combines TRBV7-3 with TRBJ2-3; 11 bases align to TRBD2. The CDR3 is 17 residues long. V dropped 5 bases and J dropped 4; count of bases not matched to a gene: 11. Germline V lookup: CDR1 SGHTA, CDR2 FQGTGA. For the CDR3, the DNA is TGTGCCAGCAGCCAGGACAGGGGACTAGCGGCTCCAGATACGCAGTATTTT. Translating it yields CASSQDRGLAAPDTQYF.

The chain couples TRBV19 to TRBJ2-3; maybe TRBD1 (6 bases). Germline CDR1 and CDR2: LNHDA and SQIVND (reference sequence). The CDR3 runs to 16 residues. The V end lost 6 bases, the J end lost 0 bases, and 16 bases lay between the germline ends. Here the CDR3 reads CASRDRHRTSTDTQYF. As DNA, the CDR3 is TGTGCCAGTAGGGACAGACACAGGACTAGCACAGATACGCAGTATTTT.

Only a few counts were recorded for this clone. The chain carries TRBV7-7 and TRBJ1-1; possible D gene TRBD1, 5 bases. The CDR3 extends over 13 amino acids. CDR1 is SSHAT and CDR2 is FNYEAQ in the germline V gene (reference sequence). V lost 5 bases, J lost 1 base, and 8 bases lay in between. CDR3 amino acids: CASSRDSNTEAFF. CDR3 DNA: TGTGCCAGCAGCCGGGACTCGAACACTGAAGCTTTCTTT.

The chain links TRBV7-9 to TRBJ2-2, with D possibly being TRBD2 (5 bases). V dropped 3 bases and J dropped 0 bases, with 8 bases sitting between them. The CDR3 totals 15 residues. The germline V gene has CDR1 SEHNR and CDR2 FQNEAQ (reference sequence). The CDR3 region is CASSFPGSNTGELFF. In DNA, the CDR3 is TGTGCCAGCAGCTTCCCGGGGTCGAACACCGGGGAGCTGTTTTTT.